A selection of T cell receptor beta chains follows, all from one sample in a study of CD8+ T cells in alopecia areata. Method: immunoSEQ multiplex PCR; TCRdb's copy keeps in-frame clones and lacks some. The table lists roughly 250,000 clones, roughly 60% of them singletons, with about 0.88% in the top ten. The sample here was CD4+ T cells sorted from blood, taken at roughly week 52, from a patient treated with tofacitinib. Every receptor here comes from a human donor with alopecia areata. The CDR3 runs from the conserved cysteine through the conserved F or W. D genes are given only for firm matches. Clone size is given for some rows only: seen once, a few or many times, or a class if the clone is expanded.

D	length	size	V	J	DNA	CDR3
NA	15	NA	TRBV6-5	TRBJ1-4	TGTGCCAGCAGTACAAACAGGTCTGGTAAAGAAAAACTGTTTTTT	CASSTNRSGKEKLFF
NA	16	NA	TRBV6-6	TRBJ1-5	TGTGCCAGCAGTTCCTCGGCGGGGGGAACCAATCAGCCCCAGCATTTT	CASSSSAGGTNQPQHF
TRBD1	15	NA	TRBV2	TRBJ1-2	TGTGCCAGCAATGAAGACAGGGAGGCGGGCTATGGCTACACCTTC	CASNEDREAGYGYTF
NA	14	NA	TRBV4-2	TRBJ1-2	TGTGCCAGCAGCCAATACCAGGAGCTTAGCGGCTACACCTTC	CASSQYQELSGYTF
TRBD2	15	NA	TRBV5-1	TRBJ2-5	TGCGCCAGCAGCAAACTTTTTACTAGCGGAGAGACCCAGTACTTC	CASSKLFTSGETQYF
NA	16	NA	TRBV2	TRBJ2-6	TGTGCCAGCAGTTACGGACAGTTCTCTGGGGCCAACGTCCTGACTTTC	CASSYGQFSGANVLTF
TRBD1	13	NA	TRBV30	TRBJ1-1	TGTGCCTGGAGGTTCGGGACAGGCGATGAAGCTTTCTTT	CAWRFGTGDEAFF
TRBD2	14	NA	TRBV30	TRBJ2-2	TGTGCCTGGGCCGGGACTAGCCGCACCGGGGAGCTGTTTTTT	CAWAGTSRTGELFF
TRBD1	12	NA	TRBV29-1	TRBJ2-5	TGCAGCGTGGACAGGGGCCAAGAGACCCAGTACTTC	CSVDRGQETQYF
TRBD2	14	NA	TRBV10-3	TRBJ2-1	TGTGCCATCATGGCTAGCGGGGGGGGGAATGAGCAGTTCTTC	CAIMASGGGNEQFF
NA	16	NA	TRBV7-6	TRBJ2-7	TGTGCCAGCAGCTTAAGCCCGGGGGGCGCTACCACCGAGCAGTACTTC	CASSLSPGGATTEQYF
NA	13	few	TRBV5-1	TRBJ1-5	TGCGCCAGCAGCTTGGATATCAATCAGCCCCAGCATTTT	CASSLDINQPQHF
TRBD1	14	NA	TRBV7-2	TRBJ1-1	TGTGCCAGCAGCACCTACAGGGGGTCCCCTGAAGCTTTCTTT	CASSTYRGSPEAFF
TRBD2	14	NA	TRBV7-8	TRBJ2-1	TGTGCCAGCAGGGCGGGGGGGTCCTACAATGAGCAGTTCTTC	CASRAGGSYNEQFF
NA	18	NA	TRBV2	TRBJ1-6	TGTGCCAGCCGGAGAGGACTATGGGTCGGGCAGAATAATTCACCCCTCCACTTT	CASRRGLWVGQNNSPLHF
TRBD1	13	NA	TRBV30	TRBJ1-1	TGTGCCTGGGACCAACAGGGGAGGACTGAAGCTTTCTTT	CAWDQQGRTEAFF
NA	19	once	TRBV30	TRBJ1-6	TGTGCCTGGAGACGTTCAGCGGGGGAGAGGACACGTTTTACCCGGTGGCTCCACTTT	CAWRRSAGERTRFTRWLHF
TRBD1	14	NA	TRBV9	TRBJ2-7	TGTGCCAGCAGCACCCTAGGGACAGGATACGAGCAGTACTTC	CASSTLGTGYEQYF
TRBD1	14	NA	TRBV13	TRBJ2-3	TGTGCCAGCAGCACTCCGACAGGGGCGGATACGCAGTATTTT	CASSTPTGADTQYF
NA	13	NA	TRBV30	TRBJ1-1	TGTGCCTGGAGTGTACAGGGGAACACTGAAGCTTTCTTT	CAWSVQGNTEAFF
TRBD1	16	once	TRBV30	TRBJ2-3	TGTGCCTGGAGCACGACGGGACAGGGGGCGAAAGGTACGCAGTATTTT	CAWSTTGQGAKGTQYF
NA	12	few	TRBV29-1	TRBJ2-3	TGCAGCTTCCGGGGCGACACAGATACGCAGTATTTT	CSFRGDTDTQYF
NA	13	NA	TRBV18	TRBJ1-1	TGTGCCAGCTCACCATTGTCGAACACTGAAGCTTTCTTT	CASSPLSNTEAFF
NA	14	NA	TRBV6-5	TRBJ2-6	TGTGCCAGCAAATGGCAACAAGGGGCCAACGTCCTGACTTTC	CASKWQQGANVLTF
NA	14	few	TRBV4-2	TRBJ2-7	TGTGCCAGCAGCCAAACCGGGTTCTCCTACGAGCAGTACTTC	CASSQTGFSYEQYF
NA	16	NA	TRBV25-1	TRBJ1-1	TGTGCCAGCAGTGATCACGGACAAGGATGGGGCACTGAAGCTTTCTTT	CASSDHGQGWGTEAFF
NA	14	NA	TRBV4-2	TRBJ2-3	TGTGCCAGCAGCCAAGGGGACTCTCCAGATACGCAGTATTTT	CASSQGDSPDTQYF
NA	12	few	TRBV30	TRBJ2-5	TGTGCCTGGGGTAACAGCCAAGAGACCCAGTACTTC	CAWGNSQETQYF